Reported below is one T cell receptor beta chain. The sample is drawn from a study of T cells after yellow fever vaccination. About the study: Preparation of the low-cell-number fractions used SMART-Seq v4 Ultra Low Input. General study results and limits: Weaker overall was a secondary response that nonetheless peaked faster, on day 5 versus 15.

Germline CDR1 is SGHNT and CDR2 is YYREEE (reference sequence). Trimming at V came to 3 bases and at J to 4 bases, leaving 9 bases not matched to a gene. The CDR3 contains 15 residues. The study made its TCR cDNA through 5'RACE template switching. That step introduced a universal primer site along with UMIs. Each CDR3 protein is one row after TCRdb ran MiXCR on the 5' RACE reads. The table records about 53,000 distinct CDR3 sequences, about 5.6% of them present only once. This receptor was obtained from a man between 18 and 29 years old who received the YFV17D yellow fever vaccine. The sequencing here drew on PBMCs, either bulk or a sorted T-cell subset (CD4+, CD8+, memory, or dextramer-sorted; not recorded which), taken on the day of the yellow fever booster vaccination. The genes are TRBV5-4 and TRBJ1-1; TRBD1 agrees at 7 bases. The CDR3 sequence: CASSSRQGRSTEAFF. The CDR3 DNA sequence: TGTGCCAGCAGCTCCCGACAGGGAAGGAGCACTGAAGCTTTCTTT.